This T cell receptor (beta chain) was obtained from a study of blood T cell repertoires in COVID-19. Study-level information: Samples came from the United States, Italy and Spain, spanning acute and convalescent COVID-19. T cells, B-cell-depleted T cells, or PBMCs supplied cDNA or gDNA.

Under the authors' procedure: Cell counts per sample came from amplifying reference gene primers. Method: immunoSEQ multiplex PCR; TCRdb's copy keeps in-frame clones and lacks some. For V, J and clone size, that table is used; D and trimming come from the DNA. The table has about 70,000 clones, around 85% seen once. CDR1 and CDR2 (germline): SNHLY, FYNNEI. V was cut by 4 bases and J by 2 bases, with 14 bases left in between. This CDR3 region has 15 residues. Input material: peripheral blood. This sequence originates from a man at least 80 years old with acute or convalescent COVID-19. This chain connects TRBV2 to TRBJ2-5, with D maybe TRBD1 (6 bases). CDR3 DNA sequence: TGTGCCAGCAGTGGCTACAGGGTGTTGCAAGAGACCCAGTACTTC. Residues: CASSGYRVLQETQYF.